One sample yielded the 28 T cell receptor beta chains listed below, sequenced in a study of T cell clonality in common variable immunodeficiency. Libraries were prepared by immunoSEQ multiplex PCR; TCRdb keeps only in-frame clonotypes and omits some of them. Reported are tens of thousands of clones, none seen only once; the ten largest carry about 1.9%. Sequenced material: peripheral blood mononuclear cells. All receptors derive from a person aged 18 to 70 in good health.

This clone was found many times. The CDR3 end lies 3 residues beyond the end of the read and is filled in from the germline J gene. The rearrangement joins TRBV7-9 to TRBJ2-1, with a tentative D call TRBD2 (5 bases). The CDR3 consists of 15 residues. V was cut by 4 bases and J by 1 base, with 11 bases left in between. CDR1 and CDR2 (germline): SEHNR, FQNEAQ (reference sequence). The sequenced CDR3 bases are TGTGCCAGCAGCTCTAGCCGAAGATCCTACAATGAG. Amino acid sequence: CASSSSRRSYNE. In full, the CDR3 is CASSSSRRSYNEQFF.

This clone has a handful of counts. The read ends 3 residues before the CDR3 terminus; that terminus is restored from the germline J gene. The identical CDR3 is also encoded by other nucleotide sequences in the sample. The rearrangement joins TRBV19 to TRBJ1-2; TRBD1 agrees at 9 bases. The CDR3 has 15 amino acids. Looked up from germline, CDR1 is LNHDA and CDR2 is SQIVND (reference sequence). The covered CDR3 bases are TGTGCCAGTAGTGTACAGGGGGCAGGTTACAATGAC. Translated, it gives CASSVQGAGYND. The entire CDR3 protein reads CASSVQGAGYNDYTF.

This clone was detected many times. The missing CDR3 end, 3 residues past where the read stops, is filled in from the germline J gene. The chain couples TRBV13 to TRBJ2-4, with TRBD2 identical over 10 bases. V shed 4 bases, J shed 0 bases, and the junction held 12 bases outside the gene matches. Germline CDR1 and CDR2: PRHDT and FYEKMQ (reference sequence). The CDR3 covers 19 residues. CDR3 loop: CASSSASGRGELAKNIQYF. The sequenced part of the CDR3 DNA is TGTGCCAGCAGCTCCGCCAGCGGGAGGGGCGAGCTAGCCAAAAACATT.

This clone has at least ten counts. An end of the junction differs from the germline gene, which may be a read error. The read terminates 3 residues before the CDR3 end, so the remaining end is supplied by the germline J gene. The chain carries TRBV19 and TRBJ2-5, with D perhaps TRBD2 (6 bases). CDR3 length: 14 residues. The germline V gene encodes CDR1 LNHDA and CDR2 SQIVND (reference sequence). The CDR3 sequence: CASSLGTGQATQYF. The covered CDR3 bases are TGTGCCAGTAGCCTCGGGACTGGACAAGCGACC.

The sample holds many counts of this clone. This CDR3 is CAWVPGTGVRRNTEAFF. The DNA read from the CDR3 is TGTGCCTGGGTCCCCGGAACAGGGGTTCGTCGGAACACTGAA. This chain links TRBV30 with TRBJ1-1, with 7 bases matching TRBD1. The read finishes 3 residues shy of the CDR3 end, and the germline J gene is used to complete it. The J segment lost 1 base and the V segment lost 5 bases, leaving 16 bases of the junction unmatched. Germline assignment: CDR1 GTSNPN and CDR2 SVGIG (reference sequence). The CDR3 sequence is 17 residues long.

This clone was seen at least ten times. The CDR3 DNA, read in part, is TGCGCCAGCAGCGGCTCCGGCGGGGGGGCCGAAACCGGGGAG. Protein product: CASSGSGGGAETGE. The CDR3 in its entirety is CASSGSGGGAETGELFF. The J gene is TRBJ2-2, the V gene TRBV5-1; 9 bases map to TRBD2. The CDR3 end is not reached by the read, which stops 3 residues before it; the germline J gene fills it in. After removal of 4 bases from V and 5 bases from J, the junction contained 12 bases not matched to a gene. This CDR3 is 17 amino acids long. In germline, CDR1 is SGHRS, CDR2 YFSETQ.

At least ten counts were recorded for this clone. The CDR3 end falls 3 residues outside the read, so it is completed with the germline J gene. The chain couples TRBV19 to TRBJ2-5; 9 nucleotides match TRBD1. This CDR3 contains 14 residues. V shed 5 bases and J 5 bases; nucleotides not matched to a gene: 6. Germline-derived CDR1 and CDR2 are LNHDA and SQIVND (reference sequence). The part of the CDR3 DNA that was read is TGTGCCAGTAGTGGGGGGGACAGGGAGGAGACC. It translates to CASSGGDREET. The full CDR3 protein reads CASSGGDREETQYF.

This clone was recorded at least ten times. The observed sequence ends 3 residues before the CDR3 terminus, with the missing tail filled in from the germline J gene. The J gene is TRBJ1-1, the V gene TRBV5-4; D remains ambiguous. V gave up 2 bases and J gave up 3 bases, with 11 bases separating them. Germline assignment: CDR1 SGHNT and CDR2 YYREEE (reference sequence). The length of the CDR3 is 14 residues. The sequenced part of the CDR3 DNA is TGTGCCAGCAGCTTCAAGGCTCAGGACACTGAA. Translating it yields CASSFKAQDTE. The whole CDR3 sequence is CASSFKAQDTEAFF.

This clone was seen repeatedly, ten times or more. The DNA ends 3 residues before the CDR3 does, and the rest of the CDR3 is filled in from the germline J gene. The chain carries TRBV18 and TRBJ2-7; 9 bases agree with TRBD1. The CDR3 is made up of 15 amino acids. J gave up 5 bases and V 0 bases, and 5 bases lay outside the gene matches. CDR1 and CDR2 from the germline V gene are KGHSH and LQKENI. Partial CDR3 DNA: TGTGCCAGCTCACCACCCCGGACAGGGGTCGACGAG. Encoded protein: CASSPPRTGVDE. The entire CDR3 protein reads CASSPPRTGVDEQYF.

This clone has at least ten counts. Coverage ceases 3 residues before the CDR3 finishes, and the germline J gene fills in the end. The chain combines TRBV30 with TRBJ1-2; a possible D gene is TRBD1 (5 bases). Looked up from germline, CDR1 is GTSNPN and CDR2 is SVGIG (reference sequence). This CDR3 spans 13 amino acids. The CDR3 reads CAWSPEGSRGYTF. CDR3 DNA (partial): TGTGCCTGGAGTCCCGAGGGGTCAAGGGGC.

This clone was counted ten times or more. CDR3 DNA (partial): TGTGCCAGCAGCTTTTCTACCTCGAACACTGAA. It is translated as CASSFSTSNTE. In full, the CDR3 is CASSFSTSNTEAFF. This chain joins TRBV7-9 and TRBJ1-1, with D unclear. The CDR3 extends 3 residues past the end of the read, so its final part is completed from the germline J gene. The CDR3 length is 14 residues. Germline V CDR1 and CDR2: SEHNR, FQNEAQ (reference sequence). Trimming took off 3 bases at V and 1 base at J, with 9 bases between the two ends.

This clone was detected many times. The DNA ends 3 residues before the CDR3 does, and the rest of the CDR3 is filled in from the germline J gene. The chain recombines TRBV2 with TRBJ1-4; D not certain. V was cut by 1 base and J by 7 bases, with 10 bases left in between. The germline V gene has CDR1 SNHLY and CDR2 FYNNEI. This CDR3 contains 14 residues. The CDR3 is CASSEGGFAEKLFF. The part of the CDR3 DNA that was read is TGTGCCAGCAGTGAAGGCGGGTTCGCTGAAAAA.

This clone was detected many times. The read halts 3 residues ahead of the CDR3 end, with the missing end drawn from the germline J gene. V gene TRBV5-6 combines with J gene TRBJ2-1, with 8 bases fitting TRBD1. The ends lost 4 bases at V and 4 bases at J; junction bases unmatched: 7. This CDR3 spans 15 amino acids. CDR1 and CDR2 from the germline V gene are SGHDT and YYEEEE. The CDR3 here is CASSGVGTGYNEQFF. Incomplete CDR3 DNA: TGTGCCAGCAGCGGCGTAGGGACAGGTTACAATGAG.

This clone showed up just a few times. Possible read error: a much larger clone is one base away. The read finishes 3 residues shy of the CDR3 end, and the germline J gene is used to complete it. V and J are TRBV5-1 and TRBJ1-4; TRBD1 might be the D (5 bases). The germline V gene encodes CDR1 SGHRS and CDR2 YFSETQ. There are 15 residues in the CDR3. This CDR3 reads CASRGQGSGANVLFF. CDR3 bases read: TGCGCCAGCAGAGGCCAGGGTTCTGGGGCCAACGTA. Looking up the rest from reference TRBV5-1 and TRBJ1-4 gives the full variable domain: KAGVTQTPRYLIKTRGQQVTLSCSPISGHRSVSWYQQTPGQGLQFLFEYFSETQRNKGNFPGRFSGRQFSNSRSEMNVSTLELGDSALYLCASRGQGSGANVLFFGSGTQLSVL.

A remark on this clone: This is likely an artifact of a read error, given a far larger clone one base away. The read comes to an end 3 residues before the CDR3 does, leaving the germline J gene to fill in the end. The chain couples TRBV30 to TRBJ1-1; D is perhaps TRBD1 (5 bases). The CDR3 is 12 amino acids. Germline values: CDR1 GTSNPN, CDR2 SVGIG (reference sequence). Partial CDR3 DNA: TGTGCCTGGAGTGGGGGACTCCAGAGG. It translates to CAWSGGLQR. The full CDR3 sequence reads CAWSGGLQRAFF.

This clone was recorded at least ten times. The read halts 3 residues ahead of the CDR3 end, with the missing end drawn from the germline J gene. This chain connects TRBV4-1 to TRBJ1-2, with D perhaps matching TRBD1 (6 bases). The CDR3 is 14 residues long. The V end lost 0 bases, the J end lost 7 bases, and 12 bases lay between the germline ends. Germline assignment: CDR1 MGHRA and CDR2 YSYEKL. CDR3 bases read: TGCGCCAGCAGCCAAGACAGGGGTCTAGGTGGC. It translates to CASSQDRGLGG. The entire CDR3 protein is CASSQDRGLGGYTF.

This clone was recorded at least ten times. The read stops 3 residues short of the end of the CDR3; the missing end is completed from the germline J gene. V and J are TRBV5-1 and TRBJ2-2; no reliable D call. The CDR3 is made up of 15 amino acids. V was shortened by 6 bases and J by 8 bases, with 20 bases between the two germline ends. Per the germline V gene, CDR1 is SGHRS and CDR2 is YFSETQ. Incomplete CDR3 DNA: TGCGCCAGCACCGCCCAAACTGCCGAACGTGGGGAG. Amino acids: CASTAQTAERGE. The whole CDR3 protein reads CASTAQTAERGELFF.

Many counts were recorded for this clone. CDR3 bases read: TGTGCCAGCAGCGCAGGGACAACCACTGAAAAA. This encodes CASSAGTTTEK. The whole CDR3 protein reads CASSAGTTTEKLFF. The V and J genes are TRBV5-4 and TRBJ1-4; TRBD1 might be the D (6 bases). With the read ending 3 residues before the CDR3 end, the germline J gene is used to fill in that end. Per germline, CDR1 SGHNT and CDR2 YYREEE (reference sequence). V gave up 4 bases and J gave up 7 bases, with 14 bases separating them. The CDR3 is made up of 14 amino acids.

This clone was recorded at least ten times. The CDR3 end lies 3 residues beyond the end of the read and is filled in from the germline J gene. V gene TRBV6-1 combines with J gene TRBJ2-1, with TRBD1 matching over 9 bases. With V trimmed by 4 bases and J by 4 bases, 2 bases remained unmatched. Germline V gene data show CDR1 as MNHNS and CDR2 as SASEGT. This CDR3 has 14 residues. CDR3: CASSGGQGYNEQFF. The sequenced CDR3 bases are TGTGCCAGCAGTGGGGGACAGGGTTACAATGAG.

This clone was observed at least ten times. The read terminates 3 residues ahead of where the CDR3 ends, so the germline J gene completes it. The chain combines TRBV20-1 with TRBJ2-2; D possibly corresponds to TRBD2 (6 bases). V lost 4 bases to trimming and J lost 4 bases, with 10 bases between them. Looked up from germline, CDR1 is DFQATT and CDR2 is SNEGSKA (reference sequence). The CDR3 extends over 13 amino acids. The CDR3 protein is CSANGEVTGELFF. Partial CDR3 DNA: TGCAGTGCTAACGGGGAGGTCACCGGGGAG.

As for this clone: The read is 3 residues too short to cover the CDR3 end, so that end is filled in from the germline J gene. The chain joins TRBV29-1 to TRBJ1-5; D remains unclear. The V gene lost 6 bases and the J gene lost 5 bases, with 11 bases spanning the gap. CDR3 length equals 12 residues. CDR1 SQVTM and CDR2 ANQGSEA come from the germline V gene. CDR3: CSVGSWDQPQHF. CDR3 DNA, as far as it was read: TGCAGCGTCGGGTCATGGGATCAGCCC.

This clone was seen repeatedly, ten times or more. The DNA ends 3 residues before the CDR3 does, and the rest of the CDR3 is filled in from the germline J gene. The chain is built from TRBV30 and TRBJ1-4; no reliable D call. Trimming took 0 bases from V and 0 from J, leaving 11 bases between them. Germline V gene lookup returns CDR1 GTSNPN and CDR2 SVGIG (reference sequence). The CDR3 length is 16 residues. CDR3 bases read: TGTGCCTGGAGTGTTGAGCGGAGGGCAACTAATGAAAAA. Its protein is CAWSVERRATNEK. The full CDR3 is CAWSVERRATNEKLFF.

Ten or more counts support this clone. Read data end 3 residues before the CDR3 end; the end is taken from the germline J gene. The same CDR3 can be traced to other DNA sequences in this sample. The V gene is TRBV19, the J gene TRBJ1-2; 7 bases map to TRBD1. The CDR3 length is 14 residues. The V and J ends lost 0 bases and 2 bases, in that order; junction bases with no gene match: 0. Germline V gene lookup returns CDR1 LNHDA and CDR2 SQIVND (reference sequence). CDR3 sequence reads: CASSIDRGNYGYTF. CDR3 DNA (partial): TGTGCCAGTAGTATAGACAGGGGGAACTATGGC.

The CDR3 sequence: CASSSLAGGPINDGELFF. CDR3 DNA (partial): TGTGCCAGCAGTTCGTTAGCGGGAGGGCCTATAAACGACGGGGAG. This chain links TRBV25-1 with TRBJ2-2, with 11 bases identical to TRBD2. The DNA ends 3 residues before the CDR3 does, and the rest of the CDR3 is filled in from the germline J gene. The germline gives CDR1 MGHDK, CDR2 SYGVNS. With V trimmed by 5 bases and J by 7 bases, 15 bases remained unmatched. The CDR3 runs to 18 residues.

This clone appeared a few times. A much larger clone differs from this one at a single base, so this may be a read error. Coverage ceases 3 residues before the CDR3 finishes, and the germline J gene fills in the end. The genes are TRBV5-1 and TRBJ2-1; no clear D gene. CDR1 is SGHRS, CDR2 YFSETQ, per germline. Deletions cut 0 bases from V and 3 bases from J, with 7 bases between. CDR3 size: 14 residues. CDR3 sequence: CASSLDRDYNEQFF. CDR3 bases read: TGCGCCAGCAGCTTGGACAGAGACTACAATGAG. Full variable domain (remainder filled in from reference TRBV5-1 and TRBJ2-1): KAGVTQTPRYLIKTRGQQVTLSCSPISGHRSVSWYQQTPGQGLQFLFEYFSETQRNKGNFPGRFSGRQFSNSRSEMNVSTLELGDSALYLCASSLDRDYNEQFFGPGTRLTVL.

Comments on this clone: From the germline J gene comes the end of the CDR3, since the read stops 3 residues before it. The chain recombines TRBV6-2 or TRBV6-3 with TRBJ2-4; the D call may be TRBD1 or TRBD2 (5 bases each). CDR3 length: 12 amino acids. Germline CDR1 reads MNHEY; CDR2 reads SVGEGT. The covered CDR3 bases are TGTGCCAGCAGTTACGAGGGGCATGGT. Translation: CASSYEGHG. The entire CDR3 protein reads CASSYEGHGQYF.

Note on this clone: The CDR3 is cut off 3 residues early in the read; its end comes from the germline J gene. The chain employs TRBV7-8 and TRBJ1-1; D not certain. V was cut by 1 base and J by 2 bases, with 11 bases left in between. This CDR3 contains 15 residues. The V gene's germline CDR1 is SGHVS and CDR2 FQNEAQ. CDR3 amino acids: CASSLGRAQNTEAFF. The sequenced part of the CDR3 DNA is TGTGCCAGCAGCTTAGGGCGGGCACAAAACACTGAA.

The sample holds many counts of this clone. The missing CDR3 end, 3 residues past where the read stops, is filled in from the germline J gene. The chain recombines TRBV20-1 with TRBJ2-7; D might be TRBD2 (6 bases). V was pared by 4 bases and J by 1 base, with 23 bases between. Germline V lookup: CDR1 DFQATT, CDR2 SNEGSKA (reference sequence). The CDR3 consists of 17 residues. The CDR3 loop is CSATERDSTSWSYEQYF. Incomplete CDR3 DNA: TGCAGTGCTACCGAACGGGACTCCACCTCCTGGTCCTACGAG.